The sequence of this T cell receptor (beta chain) was determined in a study of persistence of HIV-infected CD4 T cells. Study-level findings and limits: Degenerate expanded CDR3beta sequences were enriched among CMV- and Gag-responding cells. Bulk TCR data could not be restricted to HIV-1-infected CMV-responding cells. TCR oligoclonality correlated with proviral oligoclonality in the same sorted populations.

Sequencing used immunoSEQ version 4 in survey mode. Repertoires were generated with immunoSEQ multiplex PCR, while TCRdb's copy carries only in-frame clones and drops some. The sample includes 40,000 to 60,000 clones, 80% to 90% seen only once; the top ten take 2.5% to 4%. This CDR3 region has 15 residues. Germline-derived CDR1 and CDR2 are MNHEY and SMNVEV (reference sequence). The ends were cut back, 5 bases at V and 1 base at J, with 12 bases in the middle. As for this clone: Its antigen is unknown.

Nonspecific anti-CD3/anti-CD28 bead stimulation represents the broad CD4+ T cell repertoire. Sorting selected CD4+ T cells upregulating both CD40 ligand and CD69. The receptor was isolated from an adult woman with HIV who was CMV-seropositive. Sequenced material: CD4+ T cells sorted from PBMCs after approximately 19-hour stimulation, taken from a patient who received antiretroviral therapy. The chain couples TRBV27 to TRBJ1-3, with D perhaps matching TRBD1 (6 bases). CDR3: CASSPQGISGNTIYF. The CDR3 nucleotides are TGTGCCAGCAGTCCCCAGGGGATATCTGGAAACACCATATATTTT.